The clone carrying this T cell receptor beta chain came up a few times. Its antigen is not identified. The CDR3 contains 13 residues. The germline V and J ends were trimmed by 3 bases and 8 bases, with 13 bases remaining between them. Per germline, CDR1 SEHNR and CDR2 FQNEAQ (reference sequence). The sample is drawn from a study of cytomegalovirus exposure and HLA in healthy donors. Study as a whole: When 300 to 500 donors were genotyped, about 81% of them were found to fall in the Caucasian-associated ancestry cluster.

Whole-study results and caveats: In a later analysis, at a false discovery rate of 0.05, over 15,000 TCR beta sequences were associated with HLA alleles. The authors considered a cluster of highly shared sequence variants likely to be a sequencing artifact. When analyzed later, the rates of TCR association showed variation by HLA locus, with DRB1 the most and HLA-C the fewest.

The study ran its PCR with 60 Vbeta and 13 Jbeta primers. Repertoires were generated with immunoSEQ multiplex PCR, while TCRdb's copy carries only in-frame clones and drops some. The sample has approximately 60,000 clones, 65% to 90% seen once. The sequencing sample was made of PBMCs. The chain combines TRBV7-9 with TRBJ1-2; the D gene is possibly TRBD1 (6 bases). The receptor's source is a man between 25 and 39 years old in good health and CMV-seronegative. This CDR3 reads CASSLQGPLGYTF. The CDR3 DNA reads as TGTGCCAGCAGCTTGCAGGGGCCCCTGGGCTACACCTTC.